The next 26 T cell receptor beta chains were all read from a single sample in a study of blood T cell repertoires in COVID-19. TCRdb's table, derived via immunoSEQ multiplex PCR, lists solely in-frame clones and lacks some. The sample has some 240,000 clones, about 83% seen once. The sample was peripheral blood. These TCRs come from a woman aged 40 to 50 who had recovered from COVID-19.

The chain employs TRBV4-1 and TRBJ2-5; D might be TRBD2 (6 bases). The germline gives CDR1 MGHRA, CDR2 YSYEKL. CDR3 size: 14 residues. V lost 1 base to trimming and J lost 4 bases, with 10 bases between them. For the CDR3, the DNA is TGCGCCAGCAGCCAAGGATCAGCGGGAGAGACCCAGTACTTC. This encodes CASSQGSAGETQYF.

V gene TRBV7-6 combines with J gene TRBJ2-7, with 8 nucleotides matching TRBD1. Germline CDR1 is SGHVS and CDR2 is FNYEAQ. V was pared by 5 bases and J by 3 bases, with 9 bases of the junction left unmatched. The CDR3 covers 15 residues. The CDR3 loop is CASSQLTGDSYEQYF. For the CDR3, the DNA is TGTGCCAGCAGCCAGCTGACAGGGGATAGCTACGAGCAGTACTTC.

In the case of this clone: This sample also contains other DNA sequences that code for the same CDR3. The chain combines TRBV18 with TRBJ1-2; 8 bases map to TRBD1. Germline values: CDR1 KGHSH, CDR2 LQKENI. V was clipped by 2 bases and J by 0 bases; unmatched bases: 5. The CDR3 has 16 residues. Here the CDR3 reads CASSPGQGRANYGYTF. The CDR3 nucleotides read TGTGCCAGCTCACCAGGACAGGGCCGTGCTAACTATGGCTACACCTTC.

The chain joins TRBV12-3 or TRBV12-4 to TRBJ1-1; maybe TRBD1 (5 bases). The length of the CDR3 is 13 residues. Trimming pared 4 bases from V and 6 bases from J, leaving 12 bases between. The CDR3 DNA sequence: TGTGCCAGCAGTTACACCCCGGGGGCTGAAGCTTTCTTT. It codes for CASSYTPGAEAFF.

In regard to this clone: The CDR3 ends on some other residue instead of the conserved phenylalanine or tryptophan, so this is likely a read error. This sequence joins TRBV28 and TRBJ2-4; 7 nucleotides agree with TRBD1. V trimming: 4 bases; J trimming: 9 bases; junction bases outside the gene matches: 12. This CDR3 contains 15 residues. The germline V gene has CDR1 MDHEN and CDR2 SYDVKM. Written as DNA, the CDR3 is TGTGCCAGCAGTTCACTCGTTGACAGGGCAGGCATTCAGTACCTC. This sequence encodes CASSSLVDRAGIQYL.

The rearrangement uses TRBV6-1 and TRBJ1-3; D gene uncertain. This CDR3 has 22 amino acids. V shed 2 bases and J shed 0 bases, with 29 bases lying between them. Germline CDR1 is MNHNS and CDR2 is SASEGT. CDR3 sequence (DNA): TGTGCCAGCAGTGAACTCCTCCCTTGGGCAGGCCCCCGATCTCTCTCTGGAAACACCATATATTTT. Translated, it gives CASSELLPWAGPRSLSGNTIYF.

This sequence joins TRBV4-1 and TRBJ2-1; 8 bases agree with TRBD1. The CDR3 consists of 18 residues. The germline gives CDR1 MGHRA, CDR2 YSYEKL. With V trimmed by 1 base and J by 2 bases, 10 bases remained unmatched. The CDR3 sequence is CASSQGIRGRRPYNEQFF. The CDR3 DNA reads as TGCGCCAGCAGCCAAGGGATCAGGGGGCGGCGACCCTACAATGAGCAGTTCTTC.

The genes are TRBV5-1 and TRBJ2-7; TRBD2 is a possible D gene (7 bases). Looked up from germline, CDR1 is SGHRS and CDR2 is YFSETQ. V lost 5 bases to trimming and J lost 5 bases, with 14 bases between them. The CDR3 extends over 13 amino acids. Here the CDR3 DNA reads TGCGCCAGCAGTTTGCCGGGGGGCCACGAGCAGTACTTC. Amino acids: CASSLPGGHEQYF.

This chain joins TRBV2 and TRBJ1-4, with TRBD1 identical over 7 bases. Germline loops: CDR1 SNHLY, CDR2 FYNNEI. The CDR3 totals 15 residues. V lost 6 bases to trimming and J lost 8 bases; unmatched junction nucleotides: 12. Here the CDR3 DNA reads TGTGCCAGCAGGCCCCCAACAGGGGTTGGGGAAAAACTGTTTTTT. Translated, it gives CASRPPTGVGEKLFF.

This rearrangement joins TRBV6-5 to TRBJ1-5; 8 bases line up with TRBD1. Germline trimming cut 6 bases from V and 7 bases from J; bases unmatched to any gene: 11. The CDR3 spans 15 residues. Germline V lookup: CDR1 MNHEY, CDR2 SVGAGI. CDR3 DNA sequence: TGTGCCAGCAGGGCCATGGGACAGGTTCTCCAGCCCCAGCATTTT. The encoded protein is CASRAMGQVLQPQHF.

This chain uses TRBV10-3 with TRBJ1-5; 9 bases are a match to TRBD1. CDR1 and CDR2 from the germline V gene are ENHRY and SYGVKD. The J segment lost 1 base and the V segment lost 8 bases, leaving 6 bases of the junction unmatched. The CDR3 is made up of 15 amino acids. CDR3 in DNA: TGTGCCATCTCTCCGGACAGGGGCAGCAATCAGCCCCAGCATTTT. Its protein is CAISPDRGSNQPQHF.

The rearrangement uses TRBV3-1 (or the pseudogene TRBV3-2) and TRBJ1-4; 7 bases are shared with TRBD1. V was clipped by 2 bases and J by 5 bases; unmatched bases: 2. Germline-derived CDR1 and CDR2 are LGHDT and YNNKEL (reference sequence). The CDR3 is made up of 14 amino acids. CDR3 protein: CASSQNRGNEKLFF. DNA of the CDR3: TGTGCCAGCAGCCAAAACAGGGGAAATGAAAAACTGTTTTTT.

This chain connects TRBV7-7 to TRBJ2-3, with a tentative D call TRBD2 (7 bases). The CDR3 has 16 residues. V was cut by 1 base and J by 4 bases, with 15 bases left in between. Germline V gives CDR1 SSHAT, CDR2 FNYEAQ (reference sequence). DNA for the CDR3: TGTGCCAGCAGCTTAGAGTTGTCGGGGGGCGCAGATACGCAGTATTTT. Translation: CASSLELSGGADTQYF.

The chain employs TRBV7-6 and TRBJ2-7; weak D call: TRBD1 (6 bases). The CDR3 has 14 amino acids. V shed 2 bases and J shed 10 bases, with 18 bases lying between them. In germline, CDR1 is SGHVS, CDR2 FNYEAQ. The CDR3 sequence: CASSLPWRQAAQYF. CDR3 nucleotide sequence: TGTGCCAGCAGCTTACCTTGGAGACAGGCAGCCCAGTACTTC.

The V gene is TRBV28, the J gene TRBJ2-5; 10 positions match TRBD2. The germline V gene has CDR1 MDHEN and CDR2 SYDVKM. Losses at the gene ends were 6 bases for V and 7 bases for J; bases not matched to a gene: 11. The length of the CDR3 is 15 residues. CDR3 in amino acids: CASRRAGGQAGTQYF. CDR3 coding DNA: TGTGCCAGCAGACGAGCGGGGGGGCAAGCAGGGACCCAGTACTTC.

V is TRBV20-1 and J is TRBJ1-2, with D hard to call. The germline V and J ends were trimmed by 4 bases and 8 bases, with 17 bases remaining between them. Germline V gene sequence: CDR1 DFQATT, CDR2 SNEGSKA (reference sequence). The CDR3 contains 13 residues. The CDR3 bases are TGCAGTGCTATTGACCCGACGGGTGGAGGCTACACCTTC. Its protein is CSAIDPTGGGYTF.

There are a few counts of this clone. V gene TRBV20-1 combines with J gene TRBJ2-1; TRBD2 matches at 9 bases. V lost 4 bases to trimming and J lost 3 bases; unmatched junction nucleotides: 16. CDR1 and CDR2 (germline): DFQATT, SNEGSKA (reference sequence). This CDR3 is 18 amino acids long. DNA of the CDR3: TGCAGTGCTAATGACGGACTAGCGCGGACGATAATCTACAATGAGCAGTTCTTC. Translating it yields CSANDGLARTIIYNEQFF.

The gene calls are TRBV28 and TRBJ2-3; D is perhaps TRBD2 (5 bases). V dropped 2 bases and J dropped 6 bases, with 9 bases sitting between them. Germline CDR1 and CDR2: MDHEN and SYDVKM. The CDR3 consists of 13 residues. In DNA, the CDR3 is TGTGCCAGCAGTTTACACGGGGATGATACGCAGTATTTT. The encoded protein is CASSLHGDDTQYF.

CDR3 residues: CASSSWTSEKLFF. In nucleotides, the CDR3 is TGCGCCAGCAGCTCCTGGACATCCGAAAAACTGTTTTTT. The V gene is TRBV4-1, the J gene TRBJ1-4, with D perhaps matching TRBD1 (5 bases). V was clipped by 5 bases and J by 8 bases, with 12 bases between them. In germline, CDR1 is MGHRA, CDR2 YSYEKL. The CDR3 consists of 13 residues.

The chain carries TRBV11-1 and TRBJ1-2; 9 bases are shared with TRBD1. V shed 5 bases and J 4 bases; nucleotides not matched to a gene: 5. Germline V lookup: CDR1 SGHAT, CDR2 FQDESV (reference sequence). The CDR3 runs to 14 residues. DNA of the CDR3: TGTGCCAGCAGCATGGGGACAGGGTTCTATGGCTACACCTTC. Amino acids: CASSMGTGFYGYTF.

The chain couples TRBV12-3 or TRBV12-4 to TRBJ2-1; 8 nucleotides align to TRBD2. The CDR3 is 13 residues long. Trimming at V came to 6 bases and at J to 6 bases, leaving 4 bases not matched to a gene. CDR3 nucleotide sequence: TGTGCCAGCAGGTCGGGGGGGGTCAATGAGCAGTTCTTC. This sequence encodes CASRSGGVNEQFF.

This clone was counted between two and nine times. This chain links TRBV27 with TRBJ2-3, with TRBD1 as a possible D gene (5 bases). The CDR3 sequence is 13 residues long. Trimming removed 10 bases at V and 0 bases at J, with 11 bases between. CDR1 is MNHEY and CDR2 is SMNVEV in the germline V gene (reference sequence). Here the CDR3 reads CATIDSSTDTQYF. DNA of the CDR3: TGTGCCACCATTGACAGTAGCACAGATACGCAGTATTTT.

DNA of the CDR3: TGTGCCAGCAGCGGGGAGGAAGAAGCTAACTATGGCTACACCTTC. Translation: CASSGEEEANYGYTF. The chain combines TRBV2 with TRBJ1-2; the D is unclear. The germline V gene encodes CDR1 SNHLY and CDR2 FYNNEI. The CDR3 runs 15 residues. Trimming left V 6 bases short and J 0 bases short, with 14 bases between.

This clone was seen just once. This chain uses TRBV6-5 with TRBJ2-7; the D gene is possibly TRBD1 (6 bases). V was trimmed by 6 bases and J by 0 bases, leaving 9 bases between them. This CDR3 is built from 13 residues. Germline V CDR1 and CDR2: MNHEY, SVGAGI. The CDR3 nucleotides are TGTGCCAGCAGGTCGGGACACTCCTACGAGCAGTACTTC. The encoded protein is CASRSGHSYEQYF.

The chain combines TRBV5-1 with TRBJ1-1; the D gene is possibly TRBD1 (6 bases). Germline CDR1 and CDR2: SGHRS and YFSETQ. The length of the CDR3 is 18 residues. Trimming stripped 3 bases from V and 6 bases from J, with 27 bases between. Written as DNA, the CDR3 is TGCGCCAGCAGCTCTGACAGGCGTGGGGAAACGGGTATCCCTGAAGCTTTCTTT. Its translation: CASSSDRRGETGIPEAFF.

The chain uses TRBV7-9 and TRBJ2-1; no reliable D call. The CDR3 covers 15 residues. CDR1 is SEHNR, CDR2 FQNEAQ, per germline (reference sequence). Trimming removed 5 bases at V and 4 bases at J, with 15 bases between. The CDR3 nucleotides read TGTGCCAGCAGCCCTTTGAACGAGGTTTACAATGAGCAGTTCTTC. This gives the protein CASSPLNEVYNEQFF.